A single sample is the source of the 13 T cell receptor beta chains below, sequenced in a study of beta chain features in type 1 diabetes. Study-wide points: In every one of the four CD4+ subsets, TCRB CDR3s were moderately but significantly shorter in Type 1 diabetes patients.

Of the isolated RNA, all was reverse transcribed, and so the sequenced material was expressed TCRB transcripts. Method: immunoSEQ multiplex PCR; TCRdb's copy keeps in-frame clones and lacks some. The sample yields roughly 230,000 clones, 11% seen once. Which antigens these TCRs recognize remains unknown. The sequenced sample consisted of naive CD4+ T cells from blood. The receptors shown here come from a young man with type 1 diabetes.

This clone appeared a few times. The V gene is TRBV28, the J gene TRBJ2-1; 9 bases align to TRBD1. V lost 3 bases to trimming and J lost 3 bases; unmatched junction nucleotides: 3. CDR1 is MDHEN and CDR2 is SYDVKM in the germline V gene. This CDR3 has 15 amino acids. This chain's CDR3 is CASSFNRGHYNEQFF. CDR3 bases: TGTGCCAGCAGTTTCAACAGGGGGCACTACAATGAGCAGTTCTTC.

The rearrangement joins TRBV5-1 to TRBJ2-7; D is perhaps TRBD2 (5 bases). The CDR3 loop spans 15 amino acids. V was trimmed by 0 bases and J by 0 bases, leaving 10 bases between them. Looked up from germline, CDR1 is SGHRS and CDR2 is YFSETQ. In DNA, the CDR3 is TGCGCCAGCAGCTTGGACAGCACTAGCTCCTACGAGCAGTACTTC. This encodes CASSLDSTSSYEQYF.

This rearrangement joins TRBV28 to TRBJ1-5; TRBD1 agrees at 11 bases. CDR3 length equals 17 residues. The V and J ends lost 8 bases and 4 bases, in that order; junction bases with no gene match: 13. The germline V gene encodes CDR1 MDHEN and CDR2 SYDVKM. The CDR3 DNA sequence: TGTGCCAGCGGGAAGTTTAAGGGGACAGGGGGGAATCAGCCCCAGCATTTT. It codes for CASGKFKGTGGNQPQHF.

In this sample, this clone turned up a few times. This chain uses TRBV30 with TRBJ2-1; 11 positions match TRBD2. Germline CDR1 GTSNPN, CDR2 SVGIG (reference sequence). With 5 bases clipped from V and 4 bases from J, the junction kept 1 base outside the gene matches. The CDR3 length is 13 residues. The CDR3 sequence is CAWSSGGYNEQFF. The CDR3 coding sequence is TGTGCCTGGTCTAGCGGGGGGTACAATGAGCAGTTCTTC.

The chain recombines TRBV4-1 with TRBJ2-5; 12 positions agree with TRBD2. The CDR3 extends over 17 amino acids. Trimming took 5 bases from V and 5 from J; bases not matched to a gene: 12. Germline V gene data show CDR1 as MGHRA and CDR2 as YSYEKL. The CDR3 DNA reads TGCGCCAGCAGCAATCGACTAGCGGGGGAAATATCGGAGACCCAGTACTTC. Translated: CASSNRLAGEISETQYF.

The sample holds a few counts of this clone. This sequence joins TRBV4-3 and TRBJ2-7; D not certain. V was cut by 0 bases and J by 4 bases, with 16 bases left in between. The CDR3 contains 16 residues. Germline V CDR1 and CDR2: LGHNA, YSLEER. This chain's CDR3 is CASSQDSYGTGYEQYF. The CDR3 coding sequence is TGCGCCAGCAGCCAAGATAGCTATGGTACTGGGTACGAGCAGTACTTC.

The sample holds a few counts of this clone. The chain carries TRBV7-9 and TRBJ2-3, with D perhaps matching TRBD1 (5 bases). Germline CDR1 reads SEHNR; CDR2 reads FQNEAQ (reference sequence). The CDR3 length is 15 residues. The V end was cut by 4 bases, the J end by 0 bases, with 11 bases between. CDR3 coding DNA: TGTGCCAGCAGCTGGAAGGGGCGAAGCACAGATACGCAGTATTTT. This gives the protein CASSWKGRSTDTQYF.

The rearrangement uses TRBV6-6 and TRBJ2-2, with 7 bases lining up with TRBD1. Germline trimming cut 6 bases from V and 4 bases from J; bases unmatched to any gene: 11. Germline V gene lookup returns CDR1 MNHNY and CDR2 SVGAGI (reference sequence). The CDR3 loop spans 16 amino acids. The chain's CDR3 is CASSPPTGFGTGELFF. The DNA of the CDR3 is TGTGCCAGCAGCCCCCCGACAGGGTTTGGCACCGGGGAGCTGTTTTTT.

This clone was observed a handful of times. The rearrangement links TRBV5-1 to TRBJ2-5; a possible D gene is TRBD2 (6 bases). This CDR3 comprises 14 residues. The V end was cut by 1 base, the J end by 5 bases, with 12 bases between. In germline, CDR1 is SGHRS, CDR2 YFSETQ. CDR3 in DNA: TGCGCCAGCAGCTTGACTCCAGGAGGGGAGACCCAGTACTTC. The encoded protein is CASSLTPGGETQYF.

J is TRBJ1-2 and V is TRBV7-2; D is uncertain. The ends were cut back, 6 bases at V and 4 bases at J, with 6 bases in the middle. This CDR3 spans 11 amino acids. Germline V lookup: CDR1 SGHTA, CDR2 FQGNSA. The CDR3 is CASSILYGYTF. Here the CDR3 DNA reads TGTGCCAGCAGTATTCTCTATGGCTACACCTTC.

This clone has just a few counts. The chain has TRBV5-4 and TRBJ1-6; TRBD1 matches at 7 bases. The CDR3 extends over 14 amino acids. Trimming took 2 bases from V and 7 from J; bases not matched to a gene: 3. The V gene's germline CDR1 is SGHNT and CDR2 YYREEE (reference sequence). This CDR3 reads CASSFDRVNSPLHF. CDR3 DNA sequence: TGTGCCAGCAGCTTCGACAGGGTAAATTCACCCCTCCACTTT.

In this sample, this clone turned up a few times. The V and J genes are TRBV13 and TRBJ2-6; D is ambiguous. The CDR3 length is 14 residues. Germline V gene lookup returns CDR1 PRHDT and CDR2 FYEKMQ (reference sequence). The germline V and J ends were trimmed by 5 bases and 0 bases, with 5 bases remaining between them. This chain's CDR3 is CASSPYSGANVLTF. The CDR3 DNA follows: TGTGCCAGCAGCCCGTACTCTGGGGCCAACGTCCTGACTTTC.

The CDR3 DNA sequence: TGTGCCAGCAGTGGGGGGGGGACTAGCGGGACCAATGAGCAGTTCTTC. Translated: CASSGGGTSGTNEQFF. The chain combines TRBV6-4 with TRBJ2-1, with TRBD2 matching over 13 bases. The J segment lost 6 bases and the V segment lost 4 bases, leaving 6 bases of the junction unmatched. This CDR3 spans 16 amino acids. Germline V CDR1 and CDR2: MRHNA, SNTAGT.